This is a list of T cell receptor beta chains from one sample in a study of blood T cell repertoires in COVID-19. The protocol was immunoSEQ multiplex PCR, while the TCRdb copy is restricted to in-frame clones and leaves out a portion. The sample lists approximately 100,000 clones; 81% were seen once. Sequencing used peripheral blood. The receptors come from a human donor in a cohort sampled during active COVID-19. CDR3s include the opening cysteine and the closing phenylalanine or tryptophan. A D gene is named only where the DNA matches it firmly. Some rows have no size entry. The others give once, few or many, or a class for an expanded clone.

j_call | v_call | d_call | clone_size | cdr3_aa | cdr3_nt
TRBJ1-1 | TRBV30 | . | . | CAWDIGVNTEAFF | TGTGCCTGGGATATAGGGGTGAACACTGAAGCTTTCTTT
TRBJ1-5 | TRBV5-4 | TRBD1 | few | CASSLDRGPGQPQHF | TGTGCCAGCAGCCTCGACAGGGGGCCGGGTCAGCCCCAGCATTTT
TRBJ2-2 | TRBV9 | . | . | CASTRTLSGANTGELFF | TGTGCCAGCACCAGGACTCTGTCGGGAGCGAACACCGGGGAGCTGTTTTTT
TRBJ1-2 | TRBV19 | . | few | CASSIARGSGGYTF | TGTGCCAGTAGTATAGCGCGGGGCAGTGGTGGCTACACCTTC
TRBJ1-2 | TRBV30 | . | . | CAWTLPGRDYGYTF | TGTGCCTGGACCCTCCCGGGAAGAGACTATGGCTACACCTTC
TRBJ1-1 | TRBV20-1 | . | . | CSARGITEAFF | TGCAGTGCTCGGGGTATCACTGAAGCTTTCTTT
TRBJ1-5 | TRBV30 | . | . | CAWSVLKSTQPQHF | TGTGCCTGGAGTGTACTCAAAAGTACTCAGCCCCAGCATTTT
TRBJ2-1 | TRBV19 | TRBD1 | once | CASSSWQGAPPNEQFF | TGTGCCAGTAGTAGCTGGCAGGGGGCGCCCCCCAATGAGCAGTTCTTC
TRBJ1-5 | TRBV29-1 | . | . | CSKRYSGLFYSNQPQHF | TGCAGCAAACGGTACAGCGGCCTCTTTTATAGCAATCAGCCCCAGCATTTT
TRBJ1-5 | TRBV7-2 | TRBD1 | once | CASSSGQGGNQPQHF | TGTGCCAGCAGCTCCGGACAGGGGGGCAATCAGCCCCAGCATTTT
TRBJ1-4 | TRBV7-2 | TRBD1 | once | CASSRDRGSTNEKLFF | TGTGCCAGCAGCCGGGACAGGGGGTCCACTAATGAAAAACTGTTTTTT
TRBJ2-1 | TRBV4-1 | . | . | CASSTQGMGNEQFF | TGCGCCAGCAGCACTCAGGGGATGGGGAATGAGCAGTTCTTC
TRBJ2-1 | TRBV7-2 | . | once | CASSLARTRDNEQFF | TGTGCCAGCAGCTTAGCCCGGACAAGGGACAATGAGCAGTTCTTC
TRBJ2-3 | TRBV7-8 | TRBD2 | . | CASSLTIRLAGERSDTQYF | TGTGCCAGCAGCTTAACCATAAGACTAGCGGGAGAACGCTCAGATACGCAGTATTTT
TRBJ1-2 | TRBV4-3 | . | . | CASSQDIGRGANYGYTF | TGCGCCAGCAGCCAAGATATCGGCAGGGGAGCTAACTATGGCTACACCTTC
TRBJ2-7 | TRBV29-1 | TRBD2 | . | CSGPKRECEQYF | TGCAGCGGCCCTAAGCGGGAGTGCGAGCAGTACTTC
TRBJ1-1 | TRBV25-1 | . | . | CASTLGGTTNTEAFF | TGTGCCAGCACTCTGGGGGGGACAACAAACACTGAAGCTTTCTTT
TRBJ1-2 | TRBV7-2 | . | . | CASSLIGGYKDGYTF | TGTGCCAGCAGCTTAATCGGGGGTTATAAGGATGGCTACACCTTC
TRBJ1-2 | TRBV18 | TRBD1 | . | CASAGTGGTPYGYTF | TGTGCCAGCGCGGGTACAGGGGGCACTCCCTATGGCTACACCTTC
TRBJ2-7 | TRBV11-3 | TRBD2 | . | CASSFSGTSGPSYEQYF | TGTGCCAGCAGCTTCTCCGGGACTAGCGGGCCTTCCTACGAGCAGTACTTC
TRBJ2-7 | TRBV28 | . | . | CASSLGKAEQYF | TGTGCCAGTTCTCTGGGCAAAGCCGAGCAGTACTTC
TRBJ1-2 | TRBV7-9 | . | . | CASSLTQGSYGYTF | TGTGCCAGCAGTTTAACGCAGGGGTCCTATGGCTACACCTTC
TRBJ2-1 | TRBV30 | TRBD2 | . | CAWRQGAGPYNEQFF | TGTGCCTGGAGGCAGGGAGCGGGACCATACAATGAGCAGTTCTTC